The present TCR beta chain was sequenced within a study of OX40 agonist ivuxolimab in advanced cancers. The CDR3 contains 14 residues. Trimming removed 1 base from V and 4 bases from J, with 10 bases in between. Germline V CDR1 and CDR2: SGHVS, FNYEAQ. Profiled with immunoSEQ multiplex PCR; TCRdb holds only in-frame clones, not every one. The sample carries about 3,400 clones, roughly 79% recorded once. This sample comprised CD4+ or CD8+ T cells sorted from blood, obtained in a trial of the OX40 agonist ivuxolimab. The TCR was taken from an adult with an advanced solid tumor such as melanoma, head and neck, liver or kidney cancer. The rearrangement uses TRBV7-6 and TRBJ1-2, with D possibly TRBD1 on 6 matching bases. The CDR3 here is CASSLGQGTYGYTF. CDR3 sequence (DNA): TGTGCCAGCAGCTTAGGGCAGGGGACCTATGGCTACACCTTC.